This T cell receptor beta chain derives from a study of cytomegalovirus exposure and HLA in healthy donors. 60 Vbeta and 13 Jbeta primers were used in PCR. The assay was immunoSEQ multiplex PCR, and TCRdb's table has in-frame clones only and misses some. Here the sample spans fewer than 80,000 clones, around 76% being singletons. The CDR3 has 15 amino acids. Per germline, CDR1 SGHTA and CDR2 FQGTGA. V shed 2 bases, J shed 0 bases, and the junction held 0 bases outside the gene matches. In regard to this clone: This CDR3 is also generated by other DNA sequences in the sample.

The sequence was obtained from a young man in good health and CMV-seronegative. The chain is built from TRBV7-3 and TRBJ2-2; TRBD1 agrees at 7 bases. The sample consisted of PBMCs. In nucleotides, the CDR3 is TGTGCCAGCAGCTTACAGGGGGCGAACACCGGGGAGCTGTTTTTT. Its translation: CASSLQGANTGELFF.